These T cell receptor beta chains were read from a single sample in a study of blood T cell repertoires in COVID-19. Sequencing was performed with immunoSEQ multiplex PCR; in TCRdb, only in-frame clones are kept and a portion is missing. The sample includes hundreds of thousands of clones, 70% to 90% of them seen just once. The sample taken for sequencing was peripheral blood. All receptors come from a woman aged 60-75 years with COVID-19, enrolled during active disease. CDR3s include the opening cysteine and the closing phenylalanine or tryptophan. A D gene is named only where the DNA matches it firmly. Expanded clones are given a class, and other clones once, few, many or no size at all.

cdr3_aa cdr3_nt d_call j_call v_call clone_size
CASSRAGGSNQPQHF TGTGCCAGCAGCCGGGCGGGGGGAAGCAATCAGCCCCAGCATTTT . TRBJ1-5 TRBV6-5 .
CASSLGGPSEAFF TGTGCCAGCAGTTTAGGAGGGCCAAGTGAAGCTTTCTTT . TRBJ1-1 TRBV12-3/TRBV12-4 .
CASKGGGTGELFF TGCGCCAGCAAGGGAGGAGGGACCGGGGAGCTGTTTTTT . TRBJ2-2 TRBV10-1 .
CASSQDRHETSEKLFF TGTGCCAGCAGCCAAGACCGACACGAAACCTCCGAAAAACTGTTTTTT . TRBJ1-4 TRBV3-1/TRBV3-2 .
CASSPLTGDNEQFF TGTGCCAGCTCACCTTTGACGGGTGACAATGAGCAGTTCTTC . TRBJ2-1 TRBV18 .
CASSLGSDGTGFYEQYF TGTGCCAGCAGCTTAGGCAGTGACGGGACAGGGTTCTACGAGCAGTACTTC TRBD1 TRBJ2-7 TRBV13 many
CASKVEKNTEAFF TGTGCCAGCAAAGTGGAGAAGAACACTGAAGCTTTCTTT . TRBJ1-1 TRBV5-4 .
CASEPTTGGTEAFF TGTGCTAGTGAGCCCACGACAGGGGGCACTGAAGCTTTCTTT TRBD1 TRBJ1-1 TRBV12-5 .
CAWTRRGVNTEAFF TGTGCCTGGACCCGTCGGGGGGTGAACACTGAAGCTTTCTTT . TRBJ1-1 TRBV30 .
CASSSLGGLTEAFF TGCGCCAGCAGCTCACTGGGGGGGCTGACTGAAGCTTTCTTT . TRBJ1-1 TRBV5-1 .
CASSSQGAAVNEQFF TGTGCCAGCAGCTCCCAGGGGGCAGCAGTCAATGAGCAGTTCTTC TRBD1 TRBJ2-1 TRBV7-8 .
CASSPFGGTDTQYF TGTGCCAGCAGTCCCTTCGGAGGCACAGATACGCAGTATTTT . TRBJ2-3 TRBV6-6 .
CASSTSLVSGLAFF TGTGCCAGTAGTACTTCCCTCGTCTCGGGGTTAGCTTTCTTT . TRBJ1-1 TRBV19 .
CASSHSGTGGHSTQPQHF TGTGCCAGCAGTCATAGCGGGACAGGGGGCCATTCCACACAGCCCCAGCATTTT TRBD1 TRBJ1-5 TRBV3-1/TRBV3-2 .
CASSVGTAGANVLTF TGTGCCAGCAGCGTAGGGACAGCTGGGGCCAACGTCCTGACTTTC TRBD1 TRBJ2-6 TRBV11-2 .
CASSLQGARETQYF TGTGCCAGTAGTCTACAGGGGGCGCGAGAGACCCAGTACTTC TRBD1 TRBJ2-5 TRBV19 .
CASSPGGPQAFF TGTGCCAGCAGCCCCGGGGGGCCCCAAGCTTTCTTT . TRBJ1-1 TRBV9 .
CASSVQLATDTQYF TGTGCCAGCAGCGTCCAGCTAGCCACAGATACGCAGTATTTT . TRBJ2-3 TRBV9 once
CSVEDVLTGGYTF TGCAGCGTTGAAGATGTCCTAACGGGGGGCTACACCTTC . TRBJ1-2 TRBV29-1 .
CASSLRTGDYGYTF TGTGCCAGCTCACTACGGACAGGGGACTATGGCTACACCTTC TRBD1 TRBJ1-2 TRBV18 .
CASSGPGHGTYEQYF TGTGCCAGCAGCGGGCCAGGACACGGTACCTACGAGCAGTACTTC . TRBJ2-7 TRBV5-4 .
CASSVVVSGGPNEQFF TGTGCCAGCAGCGTAGTTGTTAGCGGGGGGCCCAATGAGCAGTTCTTC TRBD2 TRBJ2-1 TRBV9 .
CASSQARDRLQETQYF TGCGCCAGCAGCCAAGCCAGGGACAGATTACAAGAGACCCAGTACTTC TRBD1 TRBJ2-5 TRBV4-1 .
CASSSGSLPNYGYTF TGTGCCAGCAGCTCGGGGTCCCTCCCTAACTATGGCTACACCTTC . TRBJ1-2 TRBV7-9 .
CASTFRDIYTDTQYF TGCGCCAGCACCTTCCGGGACATTTACACAGATACGCAGTATTTT . TRBJ2-3 TRBV5-1 .
CASSLRASGTYEQYF TGTGCCAGCAGCTTACGGGCTAGCGGGACCTACGAGCAGTACTTC TRBD2 TRBJ2-7 TRBV7-9 .
CASSIDRDYNEQFF TGTGCCAGCAGTATCGACCGGGACTACAATGAGCAGTTCTTC . TRBJ2-1 TRBV28 .
CASSLTGGSGNTIYF TGTGCCAGCAGCCTAACAGGGGGCAGTGGAAACACCATATATTTT TRBD1 TRBJ1-3 TRBV11-3 .
CSVGGLADNEQFF TGCAGCGTGGGAGGACTAGCGGACAATGAGCAGTTCTTC TRBD2 TRBJ2-1 TRBV29-1 .
CASSFNPGTEAFF TGTGCCAGCAGCTTTAACCCGGGGACTGAAGCTTTCTTT . TRBJ1-1 TRBV11-3 .
CASSAQGTEAFF TGTGCCAGCAGCGCCCAGGGGACTGAAGCTTTCTTT . TRBJ1-1 TRBV11-3 .
CASSYSNGPEAFF TGTGCCAGCAGTTACTCGAATGGCCCTGAAGCTTTCTTT . TRBJ1-1 TRBV6-6 .
CASSQEGGSYEQYF TGTGCCAGCAGCCAAGAGGGAGGCTCCTACGAGCAGTACTTC . TRBJ2-7 TRBV3-1/TRBV3-2 .
CASSQERAGGGGTEAFF TGCGCCAGCAGCCAAGAGAGGGCGGGGGGAGGCGGCACTGAAGCTTTCTTT . TRBJ1-1 TRBV4-3 .
CASSQDRGDRGHFGYTF TGTGCCAGCAGCCAAGATAGGGGGGACAGGGGGCATTTTGGCTACACCTTC TRBD1 TRBJ1-2 TRBV3-1/TRBV3-2 .
CASSLTEKAYEQYF TGCGCCAGCAGCTTGACAGAAAAAGCCTACGAGCAGTACTTC . TRBJ2-7 TRBV5-1 .
CASSLGGDNYDYGYTF TGTGCCAGCAGCTTGGGAGGGGACAATTATGATTATGGCTACACCTTC . TRBJ1-2 TRBV5-4 .
CARGFGYGYTF TGTGCCCGTGGTTTCGGCTATGGCTACACCTTC . TRBJ1-2 TRBV30 .
CASSYSRMNTEAFF TGTGCCAGCAGTTATTCGAGGATGAACACTGAAGCTTTCTTT . TRBJ1-1 TRBV6-5 .
CASSLWDRANTEAFF TGTGCCAGTAGTCTCTGGGACAGGGCGAACACTGAAGCTTTCTTT TRBD1 TRBJ1-1 TRBV19 .
CASSPRGLMKMEEAFF TGTGCCAGCAGCCCGCGCGGTCTGATGAAAATGGAAGAAGCTTTCTTT . TRBJ1-1 TRBV7-9 .
CASSDYGTANTGELFF TGCGCCAGCAGTGATTACGGGACTGCGAACACCGGGGAGCTGTTTTTT . TRBJ2-2 TRBV10-1 .
CASSLDTSGGNEQFF TGTGCCAGCAGCTTGGATACTAGCGGGGGGAATGAGCAGTTCTTC TRBD2 TRBJ2-1 TRBV5-4 .
CASSTGSPYGYTF TGTGCCAGCAGCACCGGGAGCCCCTATGGCTACACCTTC . TRBJ1-2 TRBV12-3/TRBV12-4 .
CASSERPRGRDSYNEQFF TGTGCCAGCAGTGAAAGGCCCAGGGGACGGGATTCCTACAATGAGCAGTTCTTC . TRBJ2-1 TRBV2 .
CASSPVLGTDPRDWYGYTF TGTGCCAGCAGCCCCGTCTTGGGTACTGACCCCAGGGATTGGTATGGCTACACCTTC . TRBJ1-2 TRBV3-1/TRBV3-2 .
CASRFGDSYEQYF TGCGCCAGCAGGTTCGGGGATTCCTACGAGCAGTACTTC . TRBJ2-7 TRBV5-1 once
CSVGRGGVANYGYTF TGCAGCGTTGGACGCGGGGGGGTAGCTAACTATGGCTACACCTTC . TRBJ1-2 TRBV29-1 once